This is a list of T cell receptor beta chains from one sample in a study of OX40 agonist ivuxolimab in advanced cancers. Sequencing used immunoSEQ multiplex PCR; TCRdb keeps in-frame clones, though not all of them. This table holds about 82,000 clones, about 86% found once. The sequencing used CD4+ or CD8+ T cells sorted from blood, collected in a trial of the OX40 agonist ivuxolimab. These receptors were collected from an adult with an advanced solid tumor such as melanoma, head and neck, liver or kidney cancer. CDR3s leave out the opening cysteine and the closing phenylalanine or tryptophan. Fields, in order: clone size, J gene, V gene, CDR3 protein. Size is stated for part of the rows, as once, few or many counts, or as a class when the clone is expanded.

clone_size: few
j_call: TRBJ2-3
v_call: TRBV9
cdr3_aa: ASSRGQGAQY

clone_size: NA
j_call: TRBJ2-4
v_call: TRBV6-5
cdr3_aa: ASSSLANRRTRGN

clone_size: NA
j_call: TRBJ1-5
v_call: TRBV7-2
cdr3_aa: ASSLVTMSNQPQH

clone_size: few
j_call: TRBJ1-6
v_call: TRBV19
cdr3_aa: ASRPLEILNSPLH

clone_size: NA
j_call: TRBJ1-1
v_call: TRBV10-3
cdr3_aa: AISESPQTANTEAF

clone_size: NA
j_call: TRBJ1-1
v_call: TRBV4-3
cdr3_aa: ASSQDKDSLRDTEAF

clone_size: NA
j_call: TRBJ2-2
v_call: TRBV6-4
cdr3_aa: ASSDIGTGNTGELF

clone_size: NA
j_call: TRBJ2-1
v_call: TRBV7-2
cdr3_aa: ASSFSGGGVDEQF

clone_size: NA
j_call: TRBJ1-1
v_call: TRBV4-3
cdr3_aa: ASSRKGQGGLSVTEAF

clone_size: NA
j_call: TRBJ1-3
v_call: TRBV11-3
cdr3_aa: ASSPRGASGNTIY

clone_size: NA
j_call: TRBJ2-7
v_call: TRBV6-6
cdr3_aa: ASSSTRSYEQY

clone_size: NA
j_call: TRBJ2-7
v_call: TRBV29-1
cdr3_aa: SARTVSYEQY

clone_size: NA
j_call: TRBJ2-7
v_call: TRBV6-1
cdr3_aa: ASSEGPGRQDEQY

clone_size: NA
j_call: TRBJ2-3
v_call: TRBV2
cdr3_aa: ASKLAGGTDTQY

clone_size: NA
j_call: TRBJ1-4
v_call: TRBV19
cdr3_aa: ASSPTTSSEGLF

clone_size: NA
j_call: TRBJ2-7
v_call: TRBV30
cdr3_aa: AWSLIGGEQY